This TCR beta chain was captured in a study of beta chain features in type 1 diabetes. Each of the CD4+ naive, central memory, regulatory and stem cell-like memory populations was sorted via CD45RO/CCR7/CD25/CD127/CD95/CD27. This clone was observed a few times. Its specificity is unknown. The investigators reverse transcribed all of the isolated RNA, so they sequenced expressed TCRB transcripts. Naive, central memory and regulatory T cell samples yielded around 3.3 million reads on average. The repertoire was sequenced with immunoSEQ multiplex PCR; TCRdb's copy has only in-frame clones and lacks some. Of 600,000 or so clones listed, 9.5% to 15% are singletons. Study results and limitations: Any HLA effect on TCRB rearrangement was left unresolved by small sub-analyses. Among all four CD4+ subsets, Type 1 diabetes patients had TCRB CDR3s that were moderately but significantly shorter.

V was shortened by 0 bases and J by 4 bases, with 9 bases between the two germline ends. The CDR3 runs to 14 residues. Germline V lookup: CDR1 MNHEY, CDR2 SVGAGI. The TCR was taken from a man aged 25-45 years with type 1 diabetes. This chain uses TRBV6-5 with TRBJ1-1; no clear D gene. Input material: naive CD4+ T cells from blood. Here the CDR3 DNA reads TGTGCCAGCAGTTACTCGATGTCAGGCACTGAAGCTTTCTTT. Protein product: CASSYSMSGTEAFF.